Each of the 2 T cell receptor beta chains below was sequenced from the same sample in a study of T cell repertoires in cytomegalovirus infection. TCRdb ran MiXCR on the reads and lists one entry per CDR3 protein. Of about 160,000 distinct CDR3 sequences in the sample, less than 25% were seen once. No antigen is known for these receptors. Sample: CD8+ T cells from cultured PBMCs, taken from culture after CMV antigen stimulation. These TCRs come from a human donor in good health (CMV status not recorded). Some clones in this sample may be carry-over from other donors' samples.

Of note for this clonotype: The conserved final phenylalanine or tryptophan is absent from the CDR3, which likely points to a read error. The genes are TRBV6-5 and TRBJ2-5, with D perhaps TRBD1 or TRBD2 (5 bases each). V was pared by 5 bases and J by 4 bases, with 14 bases between. This CDR3 is built from 14 residues. Germline CDR1 and CDR2: MNHEY and SVGAGI. CDR3 in DNA: TGTGCCAGCAGTCTCGGAAGTGGGGGAGAGACCCAGTACTAC. This encodes CASSLGSGGETQYY.

V gene TRBV4-1 combines with J gene TRBJ1-2; D is unclear. CDR1 is MGHRA, CDR2 YSYEKL, per germline. The V end was cut by 8 bases, the J end by 6 bases, with 22 bases between. The CDR3 loop spans 15 amino acids. The CDR3 coding sequence is TGCGCCAGCTTACCTCCCCCCGGGAATGGGAATGGCTACACCTTC. This gives the protein CASLPPPGNGNGYTF.